Shown below are 17 T cell receptor beta chains from a single sample sequenced in a study of T cell repertoires in cytomegalovirus infection. One entry per CDR3 protein, called by TCRdb with MiXCR from the reads. The data contain around 530,000 distinct CDR3 sequences, about 30% of them singletons. The sequenced sample consisted of PBMCs. The receptor source for this set is a human donor in good health (CMV status not recorded). Some clones in this sample may be carry-over from other donors' samples.

A word on this clonotype: Possible read error: a much larger clone is one base away. This chain links TRBV7-8 with TRBJ1-6; 9 bases align to TRBD1. Losses at the gene ends were 5 bases for V and 10 bases for J; bases not matched to a gene: 15. This CDR3 comprises 17 residues. Per the germline V gene, CDR1 is SGHVS and CDR2 is FQNEAQ. The CDR3 region has the DNA TGTGCCAGCAGCGCAAGCCCAACCGGGACAGGGAACTCACCCCTCCACTTT. Protein: CASSASPTGTGNSPLHF.

In this sample, this clonotype turned up many times. The rearrangement joins TRBV7-8 to TRBJ1-1, with no clear D. The CDR3 has 16 residues. The germline CDR1 and CDR2 sequences are SGHVS and FQNEAQ. V was shortened by 11 bases and J by 11 bases, with 33 bases between the two germline ends. CDR3 amino acids: CAASSFGGVEGGVAFF. The DNA of the CDR3 is TGTGCCGCCAGCAGCTTTGGTGGTGTGGAGGGAGGCGTGGCTTTCTTT.

This clonotype has at least ten counts. This chain links TRBV5-4 with TRBJ1-2; a weak D match, TRBD1 (6 bases). Germline CDR1 SGHNT, CDR2 YYREEE (reference sequence). The CDR3 sequence is 14 residues long. V was cut by 4 bases and J by 5 bases, with 15 bases left in between. The CDR3 loop reads CASSNPGTKYGYTF. CDR3 bases: TGTGCCAGCAGCAACCCTGGGACAAAATATGGCTACACCTTC.

The V gene is TRBV6-2 or TRBV6-3, the J gene TRBJ2-1, with TRBD2 matching 7 bases. The V gene's germline CDR1 is MNHEY and CDR2 SVGEGT. V was pared by 2 bases and J by 3 bases, with 4 bases of the junction left unmatched. The CDR3 consists of 15 residues. The CDR3 DNA follows: TGTGCCAGCAGTTACGGCGGGAGTCACTACAATGAGCAGTTCTTC. Translation gives CASSYGGSHYNEQFF.

This clonotype was picked up a small number of times. J is TRBJ2-4 and V is TRBV28; D is possibly TRBD1 (6 bases). CDR1 is MDHEN, CDR2 SYDVKM, per germline. The V end lost 6 bases, the J end lost 1 base, and 13 bases lay between the germline ends. CDR3 length: 15 residues. CDR3 nucleotides: TGTGCCAGCAGAAGTAGGCAGGGGGCCAAAAACATTCAGTACTTC. Residues: CASRSRQGAKNIQYF.

The J gene is TRBJ2-1, the V gene TRBV18; 8 positions match TRBD1. Germline trimming cut 6 bases from V and 9 bases from J; bases unmatched to any gene: 10. Per germline, CDR1 KGHSH and CDR2 LQKENI. The CDR3 totals 14 residues. DNA for the CDR3: TGTGCCAGCTCGCGACAGGGGCTTGAGGGTGAGCAGTTCTTC. This translates into CASSRQGLEGEQFF.

This clonotype came up many times. V usage is TRBV7-6 and J usage is TRBJ2-1; TRBD2 aligns across 12 bases. Germline CDR1 reads SGHVS; CDR2 reads FNYEAQ. This CDR3 has 15 residues. V shed 8 bases, J shed 5 bases, and the junction held 7 bases outside the gene matches. CDR3 DNA: TGTGCCAGCCGAACTAGCGGGAGGAAGGACAATGAGCAGTTCTTC. This codes for CASRTSGRKDNEQFF.

V gene TRBV19 combines with J gene TRBJ1-5, with D perhaps matching TRBD1 (5 bases). In germline, CDR1 is LNHDA, CDR2 SQIVND (reference sequence). The CDR3 consists of 16 residues. Between the trimmed V and J ends, which lost 6 bases and 0 bases, there was a span of 15 bases. CDR3 nucleotides: TGTGCCAGTAGCAAAATCAGGGTAGCTAGCAATCAGCCCCAGCATTTT. Translating it yields CASSKIRVASNQPQHF. The entire variable domain, with the rest obtained from reference TRBV19 and TRBJ1-5, is as follows: DGGITQSPKYLFRKEGQNVTLSCEQNLNHDAMYWYRQDPGQGLRLIYYSQIVNDFQKGDIAEGYSVSREKKESFPLTVTSAQKNPTAFYLCASSKIRVASNQPQHFGDGTRLSIL.

The sample holds one count of this clonotype. The rearrangement joins TRBV27 to TRBJ2-7; tentative D call: TRBD2 (6 bases). Deletions cut 6 bases from V and 7 bases from J, with 13 bases between. The V gene's germline CDR1 is MNHEY and CDR2 SMNVEV (reference sequence). CDR3 length equals 12 residues. CDR3 bases: TGTGCCAGCAGCGCCGGGCGGGATGAGCAGTACTTC. Translated, it gives CASSAGRDEQYF.

Only a few counts were recorded for this clonotype. V and J are TRBV7-3 and TRBJ2-1, with D unclear. V was cut by 2 bases and J by 1 base, with 9 bases left in between. Germline V gene lookup returns CDR1 SGHTA and CDR2 FQGTGA. The CDR3 has 15 amino acids. The CDR3 DNA is TGTGCCAGCAGCTTAGACCCCGTATCCTACAATGAGCAGTTCTTC. It is translated as CASSLDPVSYNEQFF.

The sample holds a few counts of this clonotype. The genes are TRBV27 and TRBJ2-5; D is perhaps TRBD1 (5 bases). The CDR3 sequence is 14 residues long. The germline V gene encodes CDR1 MNHEY and CDR2 SMNVEV (reference sequence). V lost 3 bases and J lost 5, with 13 bases in between. This CDR3 is CASSFSGPGETQYF. CDR3 DNA sequence: TGTGCCAGCAGTTTTTCAGGGCCCGGGGAGACCCAGTACTTC.

In its sample, this clonotype was seen many times. The CDR3 spells CASRRTGASEQYF. For the CDR3, the DNA is TGTGCCAGCAGGAGGACAGGGGCGAGCGAGCAGTACTTC. The chain is built from TRBV7-8 and TRBJ2-7, with 9 positions matching TRBD1. The CDR3 runs 13 residues. From germline, CDR1 is SGHVS and CDR2 FQNEAQ. J lost 6 bases, V lost 6 bases, and 6 bases had no gene match.

CDR3 nucleotides: TGCAGCGATCGACTAGGGGAGACCCAGTACTTC. Translated, it gives CSDRLGETQYF. The rearrangement links TRBV29-1 to TRBJ2-5; tentatively, D is TRBD2 (6 bases). Germline V gives CDR1 SQVTM, CDR2 ANQGSEA. With 7 bases removed from V and 5 bases from J, the gap between germline ends came to 11 bases. This CDR3 is built from 11 residues.

This clonotype was seen repeatedly, ten times or more. J is TRBJ2-3 and V is TRBV7-2; D possibly matches TRBD1 or TRBD2 (5 bases each). The V end was cut by 2 bases, the J end by 4 bases, with 7 bases between. Germline V gene sequence: CDR1 SGHTA, CDR2 FQGNSA. The CDR3 is 13 residues long. CDR3 in amino acids: CASSLMGADTQYF. The CDR3 DNA is TGTGCCAGCAGCTTAATGGGGGCAGATACGCAGTATTTT.

The sample holds many counts of this clonotype. The chain couples TRBV11-2 to TRBJ2-4; 16 nucleotides align to TRBD2. This CDR3 region has 22 residues. With V trimmed by 5 bases and J by 0 bases, 16 bases remained unmatched. Looked up from germline, CDR1 is SGHAT and CDR2 is FQNNGV. CDR3 residues: CASSPGTSGRAPPSLAKNIQYF. The CDR3 nucleotides are TGTGCCAGCAGCCCCGGGACTAGCGGGAGGGCCCCTCCCTCTCTAGCCAAAAACATTCAGTACTTC.

This CDR3 reads CASGGGGPGNEQFF. The CDR3 coding sequence is TGTGCCAGCGGTGGGGGAGGGCCAGGCAATGAGCAGTTCTTC. The rearrangement links TRBV11-3 to TRBJ2-1, with 7 positions matching TRBD2. Germline CDR1 and CDR2: SGHNT and YENEEA. Losses at the gene ends were 8 bases for V and 6 bases for J; bases not matched to a gene: 10. The CDR3 has 14 amino acids.

In this sample, this clonotype turned up a few times. This chain links TRBV20-1 with TRBJ2-7, with 10 nucleotides matching TRBD2. Germline V CDR1 and CDR2: DFQATT, SNEGSKA (reference sequence). CDR3 length: 13 amino acids. With 6 bases clipped from V and 1 base from J, the junction kept 3 bases outside the gene matches. CDR3 sequence (DNA): TGCAGTGCAGAACTAGCGGGATCCTACGAGCAGTACTTC. It translates to CSAELAGSYEQYF.